These T cell receptor beta chains were read from a single sample in a study of early T cells in non-severe SARS-CoV-2 infection. TCRdb re-analysed the 5' RACE reads in MiXCR, keeping a single row per CDR3 protein. The sample contains tens of thousands of distinct CDR3 sequences, roughly 12% of which appear only once. Sequencing was performed on whole blood. The receptors were gathered from an adult who was a healthcare worker with PCR-confirmed SARS-CoV-2 infection or an uninfected control (not recorded which). CDR3s include the opening cysteine and the closing phenylalanine or tryptophan. Each record gives: J gene, clone size, D gene, V gene, CDR3 DNA, CDR3 protein. D genes are given only for firm matches. For some rows the clone size is stated as once, few or many, or as a class when expanded; others skip it.

TRBJ2-7,many,TRBD1,TRBV27,TGTGCCAGCAGTTTGACAGGGGCGAGCTACGAGCAGTACTTC,CASSLTGASYEQYF
TRBJ1-4,few,TRBD1,TRBV12-3/TRBV12-4,TGTGCCAGCAGGACAGGGTGGAGTGAAAAACTGTTTTTT,CASRTGWSEKLFF
TRBJ1-5,.,.,TRBV20-1,TGCAGTGCTAGGCAGCTAGGGGGACATCACAATCAGCCCCAGCATTTT,CSARQLGGHHNQPQHF
TRBJ2-5,.,.,TRBV11-2,TGTGCCAGCAGCTTAGGGACAGCACTAGAGACCCAGTACTTC,CASSLGTALETQYF
TRBJ2-1,few,TRBD2,TRBV7-2,TGTGCCAGCAGCTTAGAGGTCGTAACGGGACTAGCGGCTTACAATGAGCAGTTCTTC,CASSLEVVTGLAAYNEQFF
TRBJ2-1,few,.,TRBV29-1,TGCAGCGTTGATACCTACAATGAGCAGTTCTTC,CSVDTYNEQFF
TRBJ1-1,few,.,TRBV18,TGTGCCAGCTCACCCCAAACCGGGAGGACTGAAGCTTTCTTT,CASSPQTGRTEAFF
TRBJ2-5,few,.,TRBV20-1,TGCAGTGCTAGAGATCCCCAGGCGGTGGTAAAGACCCAGTACTTC,CSARDPQAVVKTQYF
TRBJ2-7,few,.,TRBV3-1,TGTGCCAGCAGCCAAGTCCCCGGAAGCTCCTACGAGCAGTACTTC,CASSQVPGSSYEQYF
TRBJ1-1,few,TRBD1,TRBV10-1,TGCGCCAGCAGTGTGCACAGGGGTAACACTGAAGCTTTCTTT,CASSVHRGNTEAFF
TRBJ1-2,few,.,TRBV10-3,TGTGCCATCGAGGCCGGGAACTATGGCTACACCTTC,CAIEAGNYGYTF
TRBJ2-7,many,.,TRBV29-1,TGCAGCGTTCAACCAGCGGGCTACGAGCAGTACTTC,CSVQPAGYEQYF
TRBJ2-2,few,.,TRBV12-3/TRBV12-4,TGTGCCAGCAGCCAGGGGGGGAACACCGGGGAGCTGTTTTTT,CASSQGGNTGELFF
TRBJ2-7,few,.,TRBV5-6,TGTGCCAGCAGCCCCTCTTGGAGGGGGCTGTCCTACGAGCAGTACTTC,CASSPSWRGLSYEQYF